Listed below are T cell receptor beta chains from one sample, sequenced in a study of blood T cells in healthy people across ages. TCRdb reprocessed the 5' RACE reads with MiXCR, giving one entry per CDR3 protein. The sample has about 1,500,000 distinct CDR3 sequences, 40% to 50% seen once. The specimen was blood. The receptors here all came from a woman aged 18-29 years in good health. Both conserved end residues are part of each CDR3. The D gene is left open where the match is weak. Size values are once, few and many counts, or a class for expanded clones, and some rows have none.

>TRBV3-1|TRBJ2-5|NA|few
CASSQLHPRAGFQETQYF
TGTGCCAGCAGCCAATTACACCCCCGGGCCGGGTTCCAAGAGACCCAGTACTTC
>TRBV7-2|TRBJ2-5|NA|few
CASSLRGRVETQYF
TGTGCCAGCAGCTTACGAGGCAGGGTCGAGACCCAGTACTTC
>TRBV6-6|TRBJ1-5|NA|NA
CASSYVTTQPQHF
TGTGCCAGCAGTTACGTTACTACTCAGCCCCAGCATTTT
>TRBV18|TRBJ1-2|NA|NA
CASSPPVITANYGYTF
TGTGCCAGCTCACCACCGGTAATTACAGCGAACTATGGCTACACCTTC
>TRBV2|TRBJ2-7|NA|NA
CASSDRGGYGYEQYF
TGTGCCAGCAGTGACAGGGGAGGTTACGGGTACGAGCAGTACTTC
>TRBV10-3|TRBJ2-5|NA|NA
CAISEGWETQYF
TGTGCCATCAGTGAGGGGTGGGAGACCCAGTACTTC
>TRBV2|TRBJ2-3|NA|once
CASSFTQSSDTQYF
TGTGCCAGCAGTTTTACACAGAGTTCAGATACGCAGTATTTT
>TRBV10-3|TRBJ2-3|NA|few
CAISQSEGLAKDTQYF
TGTGCCATCAGTCAGAGCGAGGGCCTAGCGAAGGATACGCAGTATTTT
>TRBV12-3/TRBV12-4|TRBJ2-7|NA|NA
CASSLGNSLTYEQYF
TGTGCCAGCAGTTTAGGTAACTCCCTTACCTACGAGCAGTACTTC
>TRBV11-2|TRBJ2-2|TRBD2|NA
CASTLHLAGGTGELFF
TGTGCCAGCACCCTACATCTAGCGGGAGGGACTGGGGAGCTGTTTTTT
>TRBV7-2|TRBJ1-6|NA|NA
CASSSVGGSNSPLHF
TGTGCCAGCAGCTCTGTAGGGGGATCTAATTCACCCCTCCACTTT
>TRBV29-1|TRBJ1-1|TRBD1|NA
CSVEGQGADFAEAFF
TGCAGCGTTGAGGGGCAGGGGGCGGATTTCGCTGAAGCTTTCTTT
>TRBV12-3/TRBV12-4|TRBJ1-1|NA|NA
CASRATGRGDTEAFF
TGTGCCAGCAGGGCGACAGGCCGGGGGGACACTGAAGCTTTCTTT
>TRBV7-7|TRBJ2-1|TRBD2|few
CASSSGGRGAEQFF
TGTGCCAGCAGCTCGGGGGGGAGGGGCGCTGAGCAGTTCTTC
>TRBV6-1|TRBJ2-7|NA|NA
CASPPRGTSFYEQYF
TGTGCCAGCCCACCCCGGGGCACATCATTCTACGAGCAGTACTTC
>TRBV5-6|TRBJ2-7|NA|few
CASSYSGRAYEQYF
TGTGCCAGCAGTTATTCCGGTCGGGCCTACGAGCAGTACTTC
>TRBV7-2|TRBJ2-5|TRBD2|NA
CASSFPSGDNEQYF
TGTGCCAGCAGCTTCCCTAGCGGGGACAATGAGCAGTACTTC
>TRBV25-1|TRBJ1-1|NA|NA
CASSALGGLGTEAFF
TGTGCCAGCAGCGCGCTTGGGGGGCTGGGAACTGAAGCTTTCTTT